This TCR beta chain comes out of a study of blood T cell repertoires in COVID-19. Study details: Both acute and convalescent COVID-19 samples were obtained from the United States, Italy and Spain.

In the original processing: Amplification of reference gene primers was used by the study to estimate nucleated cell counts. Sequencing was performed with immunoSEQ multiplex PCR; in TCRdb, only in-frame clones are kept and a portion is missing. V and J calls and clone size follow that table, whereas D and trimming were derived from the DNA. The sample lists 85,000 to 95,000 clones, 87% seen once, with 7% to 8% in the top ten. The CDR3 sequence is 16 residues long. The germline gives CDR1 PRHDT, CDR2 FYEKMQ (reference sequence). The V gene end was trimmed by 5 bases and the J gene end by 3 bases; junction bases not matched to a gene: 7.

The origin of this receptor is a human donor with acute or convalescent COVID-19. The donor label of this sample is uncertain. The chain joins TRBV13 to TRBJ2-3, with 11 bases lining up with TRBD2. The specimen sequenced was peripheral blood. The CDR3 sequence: CASSPPGLAVTDTQYF. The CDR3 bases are TGTGCCAGCAGCCCCCCGGGACTAGCGGTTACAGATACGCAGTATTTT.